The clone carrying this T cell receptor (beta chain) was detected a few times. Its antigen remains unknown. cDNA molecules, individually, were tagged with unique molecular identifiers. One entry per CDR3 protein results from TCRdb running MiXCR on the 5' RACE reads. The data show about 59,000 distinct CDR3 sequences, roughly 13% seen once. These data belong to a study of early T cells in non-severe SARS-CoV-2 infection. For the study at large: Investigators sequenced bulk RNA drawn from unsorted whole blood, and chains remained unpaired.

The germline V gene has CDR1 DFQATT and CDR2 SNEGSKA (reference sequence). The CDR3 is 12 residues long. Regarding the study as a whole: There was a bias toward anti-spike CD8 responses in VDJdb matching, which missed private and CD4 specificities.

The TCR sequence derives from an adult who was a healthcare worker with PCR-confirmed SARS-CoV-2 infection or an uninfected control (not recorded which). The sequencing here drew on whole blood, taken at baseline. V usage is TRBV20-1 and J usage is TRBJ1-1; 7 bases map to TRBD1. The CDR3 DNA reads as TGCAGCGGCCGGGACAGACTTGATGAAGCTTTCTTT. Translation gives CSGRDRLDEAFF.